The present T cell receptor beta chain was sequenced within a study of T-cell reconstitution after alpha-beta-depleted transplantation in children. Preparation of the TCRbeta library used unique molecular identifiers. MiXCR, run by TCRdb on the PCR reads, gives a single entry per CDR3 protein. The sample holds some 550,000 distinct CDR3 sequences; 23% are singletons and the top ten take 12% to 15%. Germline loops: CDR1 DFQATT, CDR2 SNEGSKA (reference sequence). The V end lost 3 bases, the J end lost 4 bases, and 10 bases lay between the germline ends. The CDR3 length is 13 residues. The sequenced sample was PBMCs, mostly from graft donor cells, obtained 360 days after TCRalphabeta/CD19-depleted stem cell transplant. The source of this sequence is a boy younger than two who had a stem cell transplant for acute myeloid leukemia, so the T cells may come from the graft donor. This chain links TRBV20-1 with TRBJ1-5; no clear D. DNA of the CDR3: TGCAGTGCTAGTCTACAGCTAAATCAGCCCCAGCATTTT. It specifies CSASLQLNQPQHF.